Each of the 23 T cell receptor beta chains below was sequenced from the same sample in a study of beta chain features in type 1 diabetes (dated by TCRdb to the late 2010s). The library was built by means of the immunoSEQ multiplex PCR assay. The entire isolated RNA was reverse transcribed using the High Capacity cDNA Reverse Transcription Kit, and thus expressed TCRB transcripts were sequenced. TCRdb obtained this table from immuneACCESS and retained in-frame rearrangements with V and J assigned. These tables miss some clones; where compared with another copy, unresolved V genes account for less than half of the shortfall, and the remainder is unexplained. Within this sample are 600,000 to 700,000 clones, with over 10% of them counted one time only. The leading ten clones occupy around 0.12% of the sample. The research as a whole found: A moderate but significant shortening of TCRB CDR3 length was observed in type 1 diabetes patients in all four CD4+ subsets.

These receptors have no known antigen. The specimen sequenced was naive CD4+ T cells from blood. In the paper's terms, the cell subset or site label means: true naive CD4+ T cells. Receptors originate from a man younger than 40 with type 1 diabetes.

This clone showed up just a few times. Other DNA sequences in the same sample also yield this CDR3. The V call is TRBV28, the J call TRBJ1-5; D remains unclear. The CDR3 has 11 amino acids. Germline CDR1 MDHEN, CDR2 SYDVKM. The V and J ends lost 2 bases and 6 bases respectively, with 2 bases between them. Here the CDR3 reads CASSLSQPQHF. CDR3 bases: TGTGCCAGCAGTTTAAGTCAGCCCCAGCATTTT.

This clone turned up a few times. J is TRBJ2-1 and V is TRBV19; 8 bases fit TRBD2. The germline V gene encodes CDR1 LNHDA and CDR2 SQIVND (reference sequence). The ends lost 2 bases at V and 8 bases at J; junction bases unmatched: 5. The CDR3 is 14 residues long. CDR3 DNA: TGTGCCAGTAGTATACGGGGGGGCCTAGATGAGCAGTTCTTC. Its translation: CASSIRGGLDEQFF.

The rearrangement uses TRBV6-5 and TRBJ1-2; 8 nucleotides match TRBD1. V gave up 6 bases and J gave up 4 bases; unmatched junction bases: 10. The CDR3 consists of 15 residues. CDR1 MNHEY and CDR2 SVGAGI come from the germline V gene. CDR3 loop: CASRRRQGSLYGYTF. DNA for the CDR3: TGTGCCAGCAGACGCCGACAGGGGTCCCTCTATGGCTACACCTTC.

This clone appeared a few times. The chain is built from TRBV29-1 and TRBJ2-1; D tentatively fits TRBD1 or TRBD2 (5 bases each). CDR3 length: 14 residues. V was trimmed by 3 bases and J by 4 bases, leaving 13 bases between them. From germline, CDR1 is SQVTM and CDR2 ANQGSEA. The CDR3 region has the DNA TGCAGCGTTGAGGGGACCGCAATGTACAATGAGCAGTTCTTC. It yields the protein CSVEGTAMYNEQFF.

The rearrangement joins TRBV20-1 to TRBJ2-1; D remains unclear. There are 11 residues in the CDR3. The V gene lost 5 bases and the J gene lost 3 bases, with 5 bases spanning the gap. Germline-derived CDR1 and CDR2 are DFQATT and SNEGSKA (reference sequence). The chain's CDR3 is CSAPNYNEQFF. DNA of the CDR3: TGCAGTGCTCCGAACTACAATGAGCAGTTCTTC.

A word on this clone: The junction and the germline gene differ at one end; a read error may be behind it. The rearrangement joins TRBV7-7 to TRBJ2-3; D is undetermined. The CDR3 length is 13 residues. Germline V gene lookup returns CDR1 SSHAT and CDR2 FNYEAQ (reference sequence). CDR3 sequence (DNA): TGTGCTAGCAGCTTCAATATTGGAGATACGCAGTATTTT. Its protein product is CASSFNIGDTQYF.

The chain uses TRBV6-5 and TRBJ2-5; 7 bases fit TRBD1. Trimming cost V 6 bases and J 5 bases; bases outside gene matches: 6. The germline gives CDR1 MNHEY, CDR2 SVGAGI. This CDR3 is built from 13 residues. The CDR3 is CASRRQGGETQYF. DNA of the CDR3: TGTGCCAGCAGAAGACAGGGTGGGGAGACCCAGTACTTC.

This clone was counted a few times. This chain uses TRBV7-9 with TRBJ2-1; D is perhaps TRBD2 (6 bases). Germline V lookup: CDR1 SEHNR, CDR2 FQNEAQ (reference sequence). Trimming cost V 1 base and J 2 bases, with 18 bases left between them. The length of the CDR3 is 18 residues. CDR3 in amino acids: CASSLGGPGSGPYNEQFF. In DNA, the CDR3 is TGTGCCAGCAGCTTAGGAGGTCCAGGTAGCGGACCCTACAATGAGCAGTTCTTC.

V usage is TRBV7-2 and J usage is TRBJ2-7; the match to TRBD1 covers 9 bases. With V trimmed by 4 bases and J by 4 bases, 8 bases remained unmatched. Germline CDR1 is SGHTA and CDR2 is FQGNSA. This CDR3 has 15 residues. CDR3 amino acids: CASSYRTGEEYEQYF. In DNA, the CDR3 is TGTGCCAGCAGCTATAGGACAGGGGAAGAGTACGAGCAGTACTTC. Full variable domain (missing parts from reference TRBV7-2 and TRBJ2-7): GAGVSQSPSNKVTEKGKDVELRCDPISGHTALYWYRQSLGQGLEFLIYFQGNSAPDKSGLPSDRFSAERTGGSVSTLTIQRTQQEDSAVYLCASSYRTGEEYEQYFGPGTRLTVT.

The rearrangement links TRBV11-2 to TRBJ2-6; a weak D match, TRBD2 (5 bases). The V gene's germline CDR1 is SGHAT and CDR2 FQNNGV. This CDR3 region has 15 residues. V was pared by 7 bases and J by 2 bases, with 12 bases between. The CDR3 DNA sequence: TGTGCCAGCACCGCAAACGGGGCTGGGGCCAACGTCCTGACTTTC. Protein sequence: CASTANGAGANVLTF.

This clone showed up just a few times. The chain recombines TRBV2 with TRBJ2-3, with 8 bases identical to TRBD1. The germline V gene encodes CDR1 SNHLY and CDR2 FYNNEI. The CDR3 is 13 amino acids. With V trimmed by 9 bases and J by 3 bases, 5 bases remained unmatched. The CDR3 DNA sequence: TGTGCCAGGAGGACAGGGACGACAGATACGCAGTATTTT. Translation: CARRTGTTDTQYF. The full variable domain, rest sourced from reference TRBV2 and TRBJ2-3, is EPEVTQTPSHQVTQMGQEVILRCVPISNHLYFYWYRQILGQKVEFLVSFYNNEISEKSEIFDDQFSVERPDGSNFTLKIRSTKLEDSAMYFCARRTGTTDTQYFGPGTRLTVL.

This clone was found a few times. The chain recombines TRBV19 with TRBJ1-5; 11 bases are shared with TRBD1. Per germline, CDR1 LNHDA and CDR2 SQIVND (reference sequence). This CDR3 is 13 amino acids long. Trimming cost V 6 bases and J 10 bases; bases outside gene matches: 5. The CDR3 is CASSGQGASPQHF. CDR3 bases: TGTGCCAGTAGCGGACAGGGGGCCAGCCCCCAGCATTTT.

This clone was detected only a few times. CDR3: CASRRTGAYNEQFF. The CDR3, as DNA: TGTGCCAGTAGAAGGACAGGGGCCTACAATGAGCAGTTCTTC. This chain links TRBV19 with TRBJ2-1, with 9 bases fitting TRBD1. The CDR3 length is 14 residues. V shed 6 bases and J 2 bases; nucleotides not matched to a gene: 2. Germline CDR1 LNHDA, CDR2 SQIVND (reference sequence).

This clone occurred a few times. The chain links TRBV9 to TRBJ1-3; tentatively, D is TRBD1 (5 bases). With 0 bases removed from V and 0 bases from J, the gap between germline ends came to 10 bases. Looked up from germline, CDR1 is SGDLS and CDR2 is YYNGEE. This CDR3 is 16 amino acids long. This chain's CDR3 is CASSVEQVNSGNTIYF. The CDR3, as DNA: TGTGCCAGCAGCGTAGAACAGGTCAACTCTGGAAACACCATATATTTT.

This clone was recorded a few times. The V gene is TRBV10-3, the J gene TRBJ2-7; D perhaps matches TRBD2 (6 bases). The CDR3 runs 16 residues. V dropped 2 bases and J dropped 2 bases, with 16 bases sitting between them. Per germline, CDR1 ENHRY and CDR2 SYGVKD. CDR3 DNA sequence: TGTGCCATCAGTGAGGAGGGAGCGGGTCAAACCTACGAGCAGTACTTC. Residues: CAISEEGAGQTYEQYF.

There are a few counts of this clone. CDR3 sequence reads: CASSPLDGEKLFF. In DNA form, the CDR3 reads TGTGCCAGCAGCCCTCTGGACGGTGAAAAACTGTTTTTT. V and J are TRBV9 and TRBJ1-4; no definite D call. The V end was cut by 4 bases, the J end by 7 bases, with 11 bases between. Germline V gene data show CDR1 as SGDLS and CDR2 as YYNGEE. The CDR3 consists of 13 residues. The entire variable domain, with the rest obtained from reference TRBV9 and TRBJ1-4, is as follows: DSGVTQTPKHLITATGQRVTLRCSPRSGDLSVYWYQQSLDQGLQFLIQYYNGEERAKGNILERFSAQQFPDLHSELNLSSLELGDSALYFCASSPLDGEKLFFGSGTQLSVL.

A remark on this clone: The same CDR3 arises from other DNA sequences in this sample as well. The V gene is TRBV6-6, the J gene TRBJ2-7; perhaps TRBD1 as D (6 bases). This CDR3 spans 12 amino acids. Germline V gene data show CDR1 as MNHNY and CDR2 as SVGAGI (reference sequence). Trimming shortened V by 5 bases and J by 1 base, and 6 bases separated the two germline ends. CDR3 region: CASSTGSYEQYF. In nucleotides, the CDR3 is TGTGCCAGCAGTACAGGGTCCTACGAGCAGTACTTC.

This chain uses TRBV7-2 with TRBJ2-5; D may be TRBD1 or TRBD2 (5 bases each). The CDR3 loop spans 14 amino acids. Germline V gives CDR1 SGHTA, CDR2 FQGNSA. V was trimmed by 3 bases and J by 4 bases, leaving 12 bases between them. The CDR3 spells CASSFSLGTETQYF. CDR3 sequence (DNA): TGTGCCAGCAGCTTCTCGTTGGGGACAGAGACCCAGTACTTC.

This clone was picked up a small number of times. The V call is TRBV18, the J call TRBJ2-7, with D perhaps being TRBD1 or TRBD2 (5 bases each). From germline, CDR1 is KGHSH and CDR2 LQKENI. The CDR3 contains 14 residues. V lost 0 bases and J 1 base, leaving 7 bases between the germline ends. The CDR3 DNA is TGTGCCAGCTCACCACCGGGGGAGTCCTACGAGCAGTACTTC. Protein sequence: CASSPPGESYEQYF.

CDR3 bases: TGTGCCTGGGACGTGGCGGCTGGAAACACCATATATTTT. Amino acid sequence: CAWDVAAGNTIYF. The rearrangement joins TRBV30 to TRBJ1-3; no definite D call. The CDR3 consists of 13 residues. Germline V gives CDR1 GTSNPN, CDR2 SVGIG (reference sequence). With 5 bases removed from V and 2 bases from J, the gap between germline ends came to 10 bases.

This clone has only a few counts. The chain carries TRBV18 and TRBJ2-3; tentative D call: TRBD2 (5 bases). Trimming took 3 bases from V and 0 from J, leaving 10 bases between them. Looked up from germline, CDR1 is KGHSH and CDR2 is LQKENI. The CDR3 has 15 residues. The CDR3 nucleotides are TGTGCCAGCTCACCGGGAGCGGTCAGCACAGATACGCAGTATTTT. It is translated as CASSPGAVSTDTQYF.

The genes are TRBV29-1 and TRBJ2-7, with D maybe TRBD2 (5 bases). This CDR3 spans 14 amino acids. Looked up from germline, CDR1 is SQVTM and CDR2 is ANQGSEA. Trimming pared 4 bases from V and 3 bases from J, leaving 16 bases between. CDR3 region: CSVARTSEFYEQYF. The CDR3 region has the DNA TGCAGCGTTGCCCGAACTAGTGAATTCTACGAGCAGTACTTC.

Regarding this clone: The sample has other DNA sequences that encode this CDR3 too. V usage is TRBV7-9 and J usage is TRBJ2-7; TRBD1 might be the D (6 bases). The length of the CDR3 is 14 residues. The V gene lost 4 bases and the J gene lost 0 bases, with 10 bases spanning the gap. Germline V gene sequence: CDR1 SEHNR, CDR2 FQNEAQ (reference sequence). The CDR3 is CASSSTGTSYEQYF. CDR3 coding DNA: TGTGCCAGCAGCTCGACAGGAACCTCCTACGAGCAGTACTTC. Variable domain in full (rest from reference TRBV7-9 and TRBJ2-7): DTGVSQNPRHKITKRGQNVTFRCDPISEHNRLYWYRQTLGQGPEFLTYFQNEAQLEKSRLLSDRFSAERPKGSFSTLEIQRTEQGDSAMYLCASSSTGTSYEQYFGPGTRLTVT.